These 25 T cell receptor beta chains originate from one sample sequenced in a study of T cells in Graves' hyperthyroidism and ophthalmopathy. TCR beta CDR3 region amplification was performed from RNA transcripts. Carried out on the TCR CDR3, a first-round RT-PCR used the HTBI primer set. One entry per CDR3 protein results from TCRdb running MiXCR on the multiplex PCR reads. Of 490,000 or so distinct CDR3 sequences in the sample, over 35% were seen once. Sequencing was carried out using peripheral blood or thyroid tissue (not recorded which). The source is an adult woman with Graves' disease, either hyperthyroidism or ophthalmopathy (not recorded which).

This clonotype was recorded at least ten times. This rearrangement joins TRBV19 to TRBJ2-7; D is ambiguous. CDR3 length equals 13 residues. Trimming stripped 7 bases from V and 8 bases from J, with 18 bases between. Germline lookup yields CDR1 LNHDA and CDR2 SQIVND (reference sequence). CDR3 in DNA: TGTGCCAGTACCCCAGGTCGGAACGGACAGCAGTACTTC. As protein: CASTPGRNGQQYF.

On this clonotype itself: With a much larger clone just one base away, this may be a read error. CDR3 loop: CASSSRGGGGGGTQYF. For the CDR3, the DNA is TGTGCCAGCAGCTCCAGGGGGGGGGGAGGGGGTGGGACCCAGTACTTC. The gene calls are TRBV7-2 and TRBJ2-5; perhaps D is TRBD1 or TRBD2 (7 bases each). This CDR3 spans 16 amino acids. Looked up from germline, CDR1 is SGHTA and CDR2 is FQGNSA. The V gene lost 4 bases and the J gene lost 7 bases, with 22 bases spanning the gap.

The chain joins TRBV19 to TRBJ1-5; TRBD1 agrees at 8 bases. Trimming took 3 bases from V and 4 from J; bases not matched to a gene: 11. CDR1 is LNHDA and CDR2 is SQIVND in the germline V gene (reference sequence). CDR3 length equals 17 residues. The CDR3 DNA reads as TGTGCCAGTAGTATGGGGACAGGAGGAGGACGAAATCAGCCCCAGCATTTT. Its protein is CASSMGTGGGRNQPQHF.

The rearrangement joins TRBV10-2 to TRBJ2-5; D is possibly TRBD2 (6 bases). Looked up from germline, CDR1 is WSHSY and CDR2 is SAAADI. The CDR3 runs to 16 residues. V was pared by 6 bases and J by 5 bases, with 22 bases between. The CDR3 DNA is TGCGCCAGCAGCAAAGCCGGGAGCCCGTTTGCGGAGACCCAGTACTTC. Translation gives CASSKAGSPFAETQYF.

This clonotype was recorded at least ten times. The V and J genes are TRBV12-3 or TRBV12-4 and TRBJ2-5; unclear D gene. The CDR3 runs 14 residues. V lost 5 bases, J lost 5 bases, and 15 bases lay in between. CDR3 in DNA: TGTGCCAGCAGTATTGGGCCTGCCCAGGAGACCCAGTACTTC. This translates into CASSIGPAQETQYF.

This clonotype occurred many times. The CDR3 loop reads CASSANLPAEAFF. CDR3 nucleotides: TGTGCCAGCAGCGCCAACCTACCAGCTGAAGCTTTCTTT. This chain joins TRBV2 and TRBJ1-1; D uncertain. V lost 6 bases to trimming and J lost 6 bases, with 14 bases between them. CDR3 length equals 13 residues. CDR1 is SNHLY and CDR2 is FYNNEI in the germline V gene.

CDR3 nucleotide sequence: TGTGCCAGCAGCTTGGAAGCTACCCCAGGGGGTGAGACCCAGTACTTC. This encodes CASSLEATPGGETQYF. This chain connects TRBV5-4 to TRBJ2-5; TRBD1 matches 7 bases. The CDR3 runs 16 residues. J gave up 5 bases and V 0 bases, and 10 bases lay outside the gene matches. Germline V lookup: CDR1 SGHNT, CDR2 YYREEE (reference sequence).

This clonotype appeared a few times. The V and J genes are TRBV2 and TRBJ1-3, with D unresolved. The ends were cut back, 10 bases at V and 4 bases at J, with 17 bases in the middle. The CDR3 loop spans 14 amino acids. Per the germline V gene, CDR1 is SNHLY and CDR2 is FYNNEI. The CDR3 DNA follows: TGTGCCACCCCCGGGAACCTGGGAGGAAACACCATATATTTT. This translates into CATPGNLGGNTIYF.

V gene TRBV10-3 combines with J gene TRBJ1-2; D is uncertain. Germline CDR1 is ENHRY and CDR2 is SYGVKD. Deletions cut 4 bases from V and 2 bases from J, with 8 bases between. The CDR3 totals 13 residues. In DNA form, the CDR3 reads TGTGCCATCAGTGGATGGTCCAACTATGGCTACACCTTC. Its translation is CAISGWSNYGYTF.

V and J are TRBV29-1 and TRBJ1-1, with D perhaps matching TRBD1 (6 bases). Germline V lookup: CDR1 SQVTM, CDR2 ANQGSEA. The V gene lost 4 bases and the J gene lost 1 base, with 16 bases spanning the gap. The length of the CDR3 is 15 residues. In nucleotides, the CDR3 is TGCAGCGTTGTGGTCCAGGGGCAGAAGAACACTGAAGCTTTCTTT. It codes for CSVVVQGQKNTEAFF.

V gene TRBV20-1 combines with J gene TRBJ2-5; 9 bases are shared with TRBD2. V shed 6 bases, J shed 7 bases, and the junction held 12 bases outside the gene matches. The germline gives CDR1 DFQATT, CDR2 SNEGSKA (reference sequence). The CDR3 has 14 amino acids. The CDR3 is CSAHPLREGVTQYF. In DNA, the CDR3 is TGCAGTGCCCACCCCCTGCGGGAGGGAGTGACCCAGTACTTC.

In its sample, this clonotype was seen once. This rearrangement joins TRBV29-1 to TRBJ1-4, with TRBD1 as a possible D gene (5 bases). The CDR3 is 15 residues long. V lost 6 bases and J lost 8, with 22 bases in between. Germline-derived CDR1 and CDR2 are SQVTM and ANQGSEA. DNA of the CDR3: TGCAGCGTGAAACGCGGGACGGTGGAGGGAGAAAAACTGTTTTTT. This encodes CSVKRGTVEGEKLFF.

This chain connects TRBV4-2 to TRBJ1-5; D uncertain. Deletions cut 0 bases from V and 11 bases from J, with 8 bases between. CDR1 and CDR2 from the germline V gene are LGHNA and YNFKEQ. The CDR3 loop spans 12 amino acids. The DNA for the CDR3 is TGTGCCAGCAGCCAAGACGACGGGACCCAGCATTTT. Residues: CASSQDDGTQHF.

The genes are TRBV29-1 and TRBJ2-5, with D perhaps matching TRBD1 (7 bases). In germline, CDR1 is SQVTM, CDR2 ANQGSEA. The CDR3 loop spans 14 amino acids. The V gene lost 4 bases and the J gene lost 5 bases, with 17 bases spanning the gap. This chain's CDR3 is CSVAPPTGRETQYF. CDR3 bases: TGCAGCGTTGCCCCACCGACAGGGAGGGAGACCCAGTACTTC. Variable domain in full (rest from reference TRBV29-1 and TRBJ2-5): SAVISQKPSRDICQRGTSLTIQCQVDSQVTMMFWYRQQPGQSLTLIATANQGSEATYESGFVIDKFPISRPNLTFSTLTVSNMSPEDSSIYLCSVAPPTGRETQYFGPGTRLLVL.

The CDR3 bases are TGTGCCAGCAGCTTAGGGGCTGCCAGAGAGACCCAGTACTTC. It encodes CASSLGAARETQYF. V usage is TRBV11-2 and J usage is TRBJ2-5; D uncertain. V was shortened by 1 base and J by 4 bases, with 10 bases between the two germline ends. CDR3 length equals 14 residues. Germline assignment: CDR1 SGHAT and CDR2 FQNNGV.

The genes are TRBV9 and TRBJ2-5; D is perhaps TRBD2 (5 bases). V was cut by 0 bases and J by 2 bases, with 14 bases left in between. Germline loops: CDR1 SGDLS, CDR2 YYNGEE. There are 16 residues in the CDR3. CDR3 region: CASSVDGPSGQETQYF. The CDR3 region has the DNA TGTGCCAGCAGCGTAGACGGTCCATCGGGACAAGAGACCCAGTACTTC.

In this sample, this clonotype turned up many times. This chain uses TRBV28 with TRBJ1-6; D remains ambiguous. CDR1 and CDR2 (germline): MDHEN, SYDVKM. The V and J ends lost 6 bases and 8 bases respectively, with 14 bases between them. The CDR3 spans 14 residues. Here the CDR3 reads CASRSGFNYSPLHF. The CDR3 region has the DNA TGTGCCAGCAGGTCGGGATTCAACTATTCACCCCTCCACTTT.

DNA of the CDR3: TGTGCCAGCAGCTCCCAACAGGGAGGTGGCTACACCTTC. It encodes CASSSQQGGGYTF. The V call is TRBV7-2, the J call TRBJ1-2, with D maybe TRBD1 (6 bases). Trimming pared 4 bases from V and 7 bases from J, leaving 13 bases between. Germline V gives CDR1 SGHTA, CDR2 FQGNSA. The CDR3 loop spans 13 amino acids.

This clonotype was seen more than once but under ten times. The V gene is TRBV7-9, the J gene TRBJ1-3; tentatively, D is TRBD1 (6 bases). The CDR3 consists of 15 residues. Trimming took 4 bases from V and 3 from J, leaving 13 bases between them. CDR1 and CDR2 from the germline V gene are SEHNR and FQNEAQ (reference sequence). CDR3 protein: CASSSAGGLGNTIYF. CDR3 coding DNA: TGTGCCAGCAGCTCGGCCGGGGGGCTTGGAAACACCATATATTTT.

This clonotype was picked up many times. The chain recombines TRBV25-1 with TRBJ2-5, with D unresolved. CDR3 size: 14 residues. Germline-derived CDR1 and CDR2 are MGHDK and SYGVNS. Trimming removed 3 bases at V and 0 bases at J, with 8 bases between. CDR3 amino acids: CASSESVYQETQYF. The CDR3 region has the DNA TGTGCCAGCAGTGAGTCAGTGTACCAAGAGACCCAGTACTTC.

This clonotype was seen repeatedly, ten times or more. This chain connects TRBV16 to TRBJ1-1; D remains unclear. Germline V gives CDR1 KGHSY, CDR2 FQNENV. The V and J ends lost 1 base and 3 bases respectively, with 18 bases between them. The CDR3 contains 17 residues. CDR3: CASSQFSVGRTYTEAFF. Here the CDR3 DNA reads TGTGCCAGCAGCCAATTTTCGGTGGGCAGGACTTACACTGAAGCTTTCTTT.

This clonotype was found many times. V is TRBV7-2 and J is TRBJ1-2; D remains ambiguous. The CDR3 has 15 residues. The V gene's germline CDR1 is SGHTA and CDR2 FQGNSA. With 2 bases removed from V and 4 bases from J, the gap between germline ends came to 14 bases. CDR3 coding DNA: TGTGCCAGCAGCTTATGGTCAGTGGCGCCCTATGGCTACACCTTC. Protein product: CASSLWSVAPYGYTF.

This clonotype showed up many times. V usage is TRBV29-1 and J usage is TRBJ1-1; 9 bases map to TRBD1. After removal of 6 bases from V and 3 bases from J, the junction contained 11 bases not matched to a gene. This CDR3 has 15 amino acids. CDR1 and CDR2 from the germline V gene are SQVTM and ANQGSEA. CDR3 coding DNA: TGCAGCGTACCATCCGGGACAGGGTTTCACACTGAAGCTTTCTTT. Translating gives CSVPSGTGFHTEAFF.

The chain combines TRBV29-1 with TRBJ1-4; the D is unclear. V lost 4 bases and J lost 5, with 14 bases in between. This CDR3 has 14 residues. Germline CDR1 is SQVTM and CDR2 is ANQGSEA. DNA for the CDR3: TGCAGCGTTGCCCCGGACGGAACAAATGAAAAACTGTTTTTT. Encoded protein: CSVAPDGTNEKLFF.

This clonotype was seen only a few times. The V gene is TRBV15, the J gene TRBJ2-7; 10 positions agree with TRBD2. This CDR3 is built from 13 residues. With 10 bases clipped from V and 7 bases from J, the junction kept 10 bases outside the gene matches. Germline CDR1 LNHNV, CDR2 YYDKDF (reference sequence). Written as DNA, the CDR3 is TGTGCCAGCACTTCTAGCGGGAGCATGGAGCAGTACTTC. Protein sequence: CASTSSGSMEQYF.